This passage covers 24 T cell receptor beta chains from one sample sequenced in a study of blood T cells in healthy people across ages. Using a J-beta primer mix together with a sample-barcoded 5' primer, a second PCR was run for roughly 7 to 12 cycles. One entry per CDR3 protein, called by TCRdb with MiXCR from the 5' RACE reads. The table lists approximately 1.5 million distinct CDR3 sequences, around 40% of them singletons. Sequencing was performed on blood. The source of these receptors is a woman aged 18-29 years in good health.

This rearrangement joins TRBV27 to TRBJ1-2; maybe TRBD1 (5 bases). Germline CDR1 and CDR2: MNHEY and SMNVEV (reference sequence). This CDR3 is 16 amino acids long. Trimming removed 0 bases from V and 5 bases from J, with 16 bases in between. The CDR3 nucleotides read TGTGCCAGCAGTTTATCGGCACAGGTAGGGTCTTATGGCTACACCTTC. This sequence encodes CASSLSAQVGSYGYTF.

This clonotype was seen only a few times. The chain joins TRBV4-1 to TRBJ2-7; D gene ambiguous. V shed 0 bases and J shed 4 bases, with 13 bases lying between them. The CDR3 runs to 15 residues. Looked up from germline, CDR1 is MGHRA and CDR2 is YSYEKL. The CDR3 DNA sequence: TGCGCCAGCAGCCAAGATGGTCCACGGCCTTACGAGCAGTACTTC. It is translated as CASSQDGPRPYEQYF.

The table lists this clonotype with a few counts. V is TRBV5-1 and J is TRBJ2-1; 7 nucleotides agree with TRBD2. The germline V gene has CDR1 SGHRS and CDR2 YFSETQ. CDR3 length equals 14 residues. Germline trimming cut 0 bases from V and 8 bases from J; bases unmatched to any gene: 5. CDR3 amino acids: CASSLAQAGDEQFF. In DNA, the CDR3 is TGCGCCAGCAGCTTGGCCCAGGCGGGAGATGAGCAGTTCTTC.

The gene calls are TRBV20-1 and TRBJ2-7, with TRBD2 matching over 8 bases. V lost 0 bases, J lost 3 bases, and 7 bases stayed unmatched. The CDR3 spans 15 residues. The V gene's germline CDR1 is DFQATT and CDR2 SNEGSKA (reference sequence). CDR3 residues: CSARDLRGGSYEQYF. The DNA of the CDR3 is TGCAGTGCTAGAGATTTGCGCGGGGGGAGCTACGAGCAGTACTTC.

This clonotype was seen more than once but under ten times. V is TRBV9 and J is TRBJ1-2; 7 bases map to TRBD1. CDR1 is SGDLS, CDR2 YYNGEE, per germline. V shed 3 bases, J shed 3 bases, and the junction held 5 bases outside the gene matches. The CDR3 sequence is 14 residues long. The CDR3 protein is CASSAWDRDYGYTF. The CDR3 DNA reads TGTGCCAGCAGCGCCTGGGACAGAGACTATGGCTACACCTTC. The full variable domain, rest sourced from reference TRBV9 and TRBJ1-2, is DSGVTQTPKHLITATGQRVTLRCSPRSGDLSVYWYQQSLDQGLQFLIQYYNGEERAKGNILERFSAQQFPDLHSELNLSSLELGDSALYFCASSAWDRDYGYTFGSGTRLTVV.

This clonotype has only a few counts. The V gene is TRBV7-2, the J gene TRBJ2-1; D might be TRBD2 (5 bases). Germline assignment: CDR1 SGHTA and CDR2 FQGNSA. This CDR3 region has 16 residues. Trimming took 6 bases from V and 4 from J, leaving 19 bases between them. The CDR3, as DNA: TGTGCCAGCAGTCCCGTGGCTCCTAGCCTATACAATGAGCAGTTCTTC. Protein product: CASSPVAPSLYNEQFF.

The rearrangement joins TRBV10-3 to TRBJ2-7; possibly TRBD2 for D (6 bases). The V and J ends lost 5 bases and 0 bases respectively, with 11 bases between them. The CDR3 contains 14 residues. In germline, CDR1 is ENHRY, CDR2 SYGVKD. CDR3 nucleotide sequence: TGTGCCATCAGTCATTCGACTAGCTCCTACGAGCAGTACTTC. Translating it yields CAISHSTSSYEQYF.

The sample holds a few counts of this clonotype. J is TRBJ2-5 and V is TRBV20-1; 13 bases fit TRBD2. The J call may be in error: the DNA end matches TRBJ2-7 better. This CDR3 has 15 amino acids. Germline V gene sequence: CDR1 DFQATT, CDR2 SNEGSKA (reference sequence). The CDR3 coding sequence is TGCAGTGCTAGGGCTCGGACTAGCGGGAGCTACGAGCAGTACTTC. It encodes CSARARTSGSYEQYF.

This chain links TRBV2 with TRBJ1-2; no clear D gene. The CDR3 sequence is 13 residues long. Trimming stripped 5 bases from V and 8 bases from J, with 15 bases between. CDR1 and CDR2 from the germline V gene are SNHLY and FYNNEI. Written as DNA, the CDR3 is TGTGCCAGCAGTAAGGGATTCGCAAGGGGCTACACCTTC. Its translation is CASSKGFARGYTF.

The chain recombines TRBV6-6 with TRBJ1-2; 11 bases match TRBD1. Germline values: CDR1 MNHNY, CDR2 SVGAGI (reference sequence). The CDR3 is made up of 16 amino acids. Trimming removed 5 bases from V and 3 bases from J; junction bases left unmatched: 8. CDR3 sequence reads: CASSRPRTGGDYGYTF. In DNA form, the CDR3 reads TGTGCCAGCAGTAGACCCAGGACAGGGGGCGACTATGGCTACACCTTC.

The chain couples TRBV7-2 to TRBJ2-2, with D perhaps TRBD1 or TRBD2 (5 bases each). This CDR3 is built from 16 residues. The V gene lost 5 bases and the J gene lost 0 bases, with 13 bases spanning the gap. CDR1 is SGHTA, CDR2 FQGNSA, per germline. The chain's CDR3 is CASSHPGTTNTGELFF. CDR3 DNA sequence: TGTGCCAGCAGCCACCCAGGGACCACGAACACCGGGGAGCTGTTTTTT.

This clonotype has ten or more counts. The chain joins TRBV12-3 or TRBV12-4 to TRBJ2-5; 7 nucleotides line up with TRBD2. Trimming removed 3 bases from V and 2 bases from J; junction bases left unmatched: 3. The CDR3 contains 14 residues. CDR3 amino acids: CASSFQAGQETQYF. The CDR3 DNA reads TGTGCCAGCAGTTTTCAAGCGGGGCAAGAGACCCAGTACTTC.

As to this clonotype: One end of the junction fails to match germline, which may point to a read error. The gene calls are TRBV4-2 and TRBJ1-2; TRBD1 matches at 8 bases. Germline-derived CDR1 and CDR2 are LGHNA and YNFKEQ. The CDR3 sequence is 17 residues long. The chain's CDR3 is CASSQDMGTGANCGYTF. CDR3 in DNA: TGTGCCAGCAGCCAAGATATGGGGACAGGAGCTAACTGTGGCTACACCTTC.

This chain uses TRBV29-1 with TRBJ2-3; no reliable D call. CDR3 size: 14 residues. The germline V and J ends were trimmed by 7 bases and 0 bases, with 14 bases remaining between them. The V gene's germline CDR1 is SQVTM and CDR2 ANQGSEA. The CDR3 bases are TGCAGCGCATACATGGGAACTAGCACAGATACGCAGTATTTT. Translating gives CSAYMGTSTDTQYF.

The CDR3 region is CASSRLGTASYEQYF. Here the CDR3 DNA reads TGTGCCAGCAGCCGCTTAGGAACAGCATCCTACGAGCAGTACTTC. The chain uses TRBV6-6 and TRBJ2-7; no clear D gene. Germline assignment: CDR1 MNHNY and CDR2 SVGAGI (reference sequence). Trimming pared 6 bases from V and 1 base from J, leaving 16 bases between. The CDR3 has 15 residues.

The V call is TRBV6-2 or TRBV6-3, the J call TRBJ1-2, with TRBD1 as a possible D gene (5 bases). Per germline, CDR1 MNHEY and CDR2 SVGEGT. Between the trimmed V and J ends, which lost 6 bases and 4 bases, there was a span of 9 bases. The CDR3 runs 12 residues. The CDR3 DNA follows: TGTGCCAGCAGAGACAGAGCCTATGGCTACACCTTC. As protein: CASRDRAYGYTF.

This clonotype turned up a few times. The V and J genes are TRBV6-5 and TRBJ1-1, with D possibly matching TRBD1 (5 bases). V gave up 3 bases and J gave up 1 base, with 9 bases separating them. The germline V gene has CDR1 MNHEY and CDR2 SVGAGI. The CDR3 extends over 14 amino acids. CDR3 amino acids: CASSYLQENTEAFF. The CDR3 nucleotides are TGTGCCAGCAGTTATTTACAGGAGAACACTGAAGCTTTCTTT.

In its sample, this clonotype was seen a few times. This chain links TRBV5-4 with TRBJ2-4, with 9 positions matching TRBD1. The J call is doubtful: the DNA matches TRBJ2-5 better. Germline V gene sequence: CDR1 SGHNT, CDR2 YYREEE (reference sequence). This CDR3 has 14 residues. The CDR3 loop is CASSRDRVIETQYF. The CDR3 DNA is TGTGCCAGCAGCCGGGACAGGGTAATAGAGACCCAGTACTTC.

This clonotype was observed a few times. The chain carries TRBV4-1 and TRBJ1-1; 8 bases fit TRBD1. Germline V gene data show CDR1 as MGHRA and CDR2 as YSYEKL. The CDR3 consists of 14 residues. The V and J ends lost 7 bases and 3 bases, in that order; junction bases with no gene match: 7. In nucleotides, the CDR3 is TGCGCCAGCAAACGGACAGGGATTTACACTGAAGCTTTCTTT. This translates into CASKRTGIYTEAFF.

Many counts were recorded for this clonotype. The chain carries TRBV4-1 and TRBJ2-5, with 7 bases matching TRBD1. Germline trimming cut 2 bases from V and 4 bases from J; bases unmatched to any gene: 4. The CDR3 runs to 14 residues. CDR1 and CDR2 (germline): MGHRA, YSYEKL. The CDR3 loop reads CASSQSGQIETQYF. DNA of the CDR3: TGCGCCAGCAGCCAATCGGGACAGATAGAGACCCAGTACTTC.

The V call is TRBV27, the J call TRBJ2-1; 10 bases are a match to TRBD2. Unmatched junction bases numbered 9, after V lost 4 bases and J lost 9 bases. Per germline, CDR1 MNHEY and CDR2 SMNVEV (reference sequence). This CDR3 comprises 15 residues. The CDR3 nucleotides read TGTGCCAGCAGTTCCTACCTAGCGGGAGACGGTGAGCAGTTCTTC. Translation gives CASSSYLAGDGEQFF.

Concerning this clonotype itself: One end of the junction does not line up with germline, which may come from a read error. The gene calls are TRBV28 and TRBJ1-2; D unresolved. The CDR3 spans 15 residues. CDR1 is MDHEN, CDR2 SYDVKM, per germline. For the CDR3, the DNA is TGTGCCAGCAGTTTCCGGGGAGCCGACTTCTATGGCCACACCTTC. It codes for CASSFRGADFYGHTF.

V usage is TRBV11-2 and J usage is TRBJ2-3; 14 bases agree with TRBD2. V lost 0 bases, J lost 0 bases, and 14 bases stayed unmatched. Germline V gene lookup returns CDR1 SGHAT and CDR2 FQNNGV. This CDR3 spans 22 amino acids. The CDR3 DNA sequence: TGTGCCAGCAGCTTAGATCTCGGGCAGAAGACTAGCGGGGGGGGAAGCACAGATACGCAGTATTTT. Encoded protein: CASSLDLGQKTSGGGSTDTQYF.

This clonotype was picked up a small number of times. The rearrangement joins TRBV29-1 to TRBJ1-2; 7 bases fit TRBD1. Trimming took 4 bases from V and 6 from J; bases not matched to a gene: 8. CDR1 SQVTM and CDR2 ANQGSEA come from the germline V gene. This CDR3 has 13 amino acids. Here the CDR3 DNA reads TGCAGCGTTGCCCTGACAGGGCGTGATGGCTACACCTTC. This gives the protein CSVALTGRDGYTF.